The rows below give T cell receptor beta chains drawn from one sample of a study of vaccination effects on CD4 cells after COVID-19. The antigens for these receptors are not known. Measured with immunoSEQ multiplex PCR; TCRdb has only the in-frame clones, and not every one. The sample shows about 46,000 clones, approximately 74% of them seen only once. This material consisted of CD4+ T cells from PBMCs cultured without peptide, taken before COVID-19 vaccination. The source is a human donor who had a prior SARS-CoV-2 infection. CDR3s include the opening cysteine and the closing phenylalanine or tryptophan.

TRBV29-1 14 CSVKLGVGYGEQFF
TRBV11-3 14 CASSLGGSSHEQFF
TRBV2 17 CASSEWDRGGRTKTQYF
TRBV15 14 CATSRIFGNSPLHF
TRBV30 14 CAWVPGRNTGELFF
TRBV11-3 14 CASSPRSPNNEQFF
TRBV11-2 13 CASSLLRAGAQFF
TRBV5-4 15 CASSSGGGGYNEQFF
TRBV5-1 15 CASSPGVGAYYEQYF
TRBV6-5 13 CASSPRGQETQYF
TRBV10-3 18 CAISESGRGPRGHQPQHF
TRBV3-1/TRBV3-2 17 CASSRLQHQQGAYGYTF
TRBV6-5 14 CASSTWARTDTQYF
TRBV6-1 15 CASSEFFAAGYGYTF
TRBV3-1/TRBV3-2 13 CASSQEWGAEAFF
TRBV27 13 CASSLRQGYEQYF
TRBV5-4 12 CASSRQNSPLHF
TRBV2 15 CASSGPGGGRETQYF
TRBV10-3 16 CAISEGLAGITDTQYF
TRBV20-1 14 CSASIIRGNTEAFF
TRBV3-1/TRBV3-2 15 CASSQPSAGWETQYF
TRBV5-6 14 CASSLVQRDYGYTF
TRBV19 14 CASSIQGGNQPQHF
TRBV24-1 18 CATSDFPAGASSTDTQYF
TRBV2 18 CASSEATFRAANTGELFF
TRBV3-1/TRBV3-2 13 CASSQEWSPEAFF
TRBV19 15 CASSLAGGFTDTQYF
TRBV7-2 17 CASSLGGGRAVTGELFF
TRBV5-1 15 CASTRQGASSYEQYF
TRBV5-4 15 CASSLEGLFYNEQFF
TRBV5-1 15 CASSPGGQGVQPQHF
TRBV5-1 15 CASSLPGGSWETQYF
TRBV4-1 15 CASSRLQIAKNIQYF
TRBV19 16 CASSPGTSGVLDTQYF
TRBV7-3 14 CASSLTGIGSPLHF
TRBV7-2 14 CASSSGGTLGLPFF
TRBV10-1 13 CASKGRESYEQYF
TRBV19 17 CASSIDRGGEYQETQYF
TRBV7-2 15 CASSAGSGLENIQYF
TRBV2 14 CASSGTGADQPQHF
TRBV19 14 CASSILGVDTEAFF
TRBV5-1 15 CASSLGGQGNYEQYF
TRBV27 14 CASSHPDRRGGYTF
TRBV30 13 CAWGQGTTGELFF
TRBV19 17 CASTPQSDRESLYGYTF
TRBV29-1 17 CSVARWTGDPSYNEQFF
TRBV5-4 15 CASSFYNPDRAGYTF
TRBV2 15 CASSGRGVVGEKLFF
TRBV3-1/TRBV3-2 18 CASSQDILAESSYNEQFF
TRBV5-1 14 CASSLAVAAYEQYF
TRBV5-1 14 CASSLSGGSDEQYF